Below are 26 T cell receptor beta chains sequenced from a single sample in a study of Graves' ophthalmopathy and Graves' hyperthyroidism (dated by TCRdb to 2017 to 2018). Sequenced on an Illumina HiSeq 2000. For repertoire sequencing, the TCR beta CDR3 regions were amplified from RNA transcripts. HTBI primers and the Qiagen OneStep RT-PCR kit were used in a first-round RT-PCR, which was followed by a second-round multiplex PCR, size selection and purification. TCRdb trimmed the raw reads at Q25, called clones with MiXCR and kept productive beta chains. Rows matching on CDR3 protein sequence are summarized as one entry with the most common DNA and genes. This sample gives a few hundred thousand distinct CDR3 sequences in total; about 18% of them show up just once. The ten largest clonotypes hold roughly 2.4% of the sample. Sequenced material: peripheral blood. The receptors come from an adult woman with stable Graves' hyperthyroidism.

This clonotype was detected many times. The gene calls are TRBV20-1 and TRBJ2-2; maybe TRBD1 (6 bases). V was trimmed by 5 bases and J by 4 bases, leaving 11 bases between them. The CDR3 is 13 amino acids. The V gene's germline CDR1 is DFQATT and CDR2 SNEGSKA (reference sequence). The CDR3 loop reads CSAHQGTTGELFF. CDR3 nucleotides: TGCAGTGCTCACCAGGGGACCACCGGGGAGCTGTTTTTT.

This clonotype was counted between two and nine times. A much bigger clone sits one base away, suggesting this may be a read error. V is TRBV20-1 and J is TRBJ1-2; perhaps TRBD1 as D (6 bases). In germline, CDR1 is DFQATT, CDR2 SNEGSKA (reference sequence). The germline V and J ends were trimmed by 1 base and 7 bases, with 16 bases remaining between them. The CDR3 length is 14 residues. CDR3 sequence (DNA): TGCAGTGCTAGAGCTTTGGACAGAGACTTTGGCTACACCTTC. It translates to CSARALDRDFGYTF.

The chain links TRBV12-3 or TRBV12-4 to TRBJ1-2, with a weak D call TRBD1 (6 bases). The CDR3 totals 13 residues. V gave up 6 bases and J gave up 4 bases, with 12 bases separating them. The CDR3 bases are TGTGCCAGCAGGGGGACACCGGGCTATGGCTACACCTTC. It codes for CASRGTPGYGYTF.

CDR3 DNA: TGTGCCAGCAGCTTAGTTGGCGGGAGGCAAGAGACCCAGTACTTC. It is translated as CASSLVGGRQETQYF. The rearrangement joins TRBV7-9 to TRBJ2-5; 8 bases agree with TRBD2. The junction had 3 bases not matched to a gene; V was cut back by 1 base and J by 2 bases. Looked up from germline, CDR1 is SEHNR and CDR2 is FQNEAQ (reference sequence). The CDR3 runs to 15 residues.

This clonotype was observed many times. The chain links TRBV12-3 or TRBV12-4 to TRBJ2-7; the D gene is possibly TRBD1 (5 bases). CDR3 size: 15 residues. Between the trimmed V and J ends, which lost 7 bases and 2 bases, there was a span of 18 bases. The CDR3 sequence: CASTTFGQGTYEQYF. In nucleotides, the CDR3 is TGTGCCAGCACCACTTTTGGCCAGGGTACCTACGAGCAGTACTTC.

In its sample, this clonotype was seen a few times. The V call is TRBV19, the J call TRBJ2-2, with D perhaps matching TRBD1 (6 bases). Trimming pared 4 bases from V and 6 bases from J, leaving 24 bases between. Germline V CDR1 and CDR2: LNHDA, SQIVND (reference sequence). The CDR3 runs to 18 residues. This CDR3 reads CASSTGTPLRGYAGELFF. In DNA form, the CDR3 reads TGTGCCAGTAGTACCGGGACACCCTTAAGGGGATATGCCGGGGAGCTGTTTTTT.

This CDR3 is CRAHRQGGLAKNIQYF. DNA of the CDR3: TGCAGGGCGCATCGTCAGGGGGGATTGGCCAAAAACATTCAGTACTTC. This chain joins TRBV20-1 and TRBJ2-4; perhaps TRBD1 as D (7 bases). CDR3 length: 16 residues. CDR1 is DFQATT and CDR2 is SNEGSKA in the germline V gene (reference sequence).

Many counts were recorded for this clonotype. J is TRBJ2-7 and V is TRBV11-2; the D gene could be TRBD1 or TRBD2 (5 bases each). The germline V gene has CDR1 SGHAT and CDR2 FQNNGV. CDR3 length: 17 residues. The V gene lost 5 bases and the J gene lost 0 bases, with 20 bases spanning the gap. CDR3 protein: CASSTRSHGAISYEQYF. DNA for the CDR3: TGTGCCAGCAGCACCCGTTCCCACGGGGCCATCTCCTACGAGCAGTACTTC.

Many counts were recorded for this clonotype. The chain employs TRBV19 and TRBJ2-7; TRBD1 matches 7 bases. Trimming removed 6 bases from V and 5 bases from J; junction bases left unmatched: 4. The germline V gene has CDR1 LNHDA and CDR2 SQIVND (reference sequence). The CDR3 sequence is 12 residues long. The CDR3 region is CASSRTGHEQYF. In nucleotides, the CDR3 is TGTGCCAGTAGCCGGACAGGCCACGAGCAGTACTTC.

The sample holds many counts of this clonotype. The CDR3 nucleotides are TGTGCCAGCAGTCACCGGCCGGGACAGCCTTATGGCTACACCTTC. Translated: CASSHRPGQPYGYTF. J is TRBJ1-2 and V is TRBV6-2 or TRBV6-3; 7 nucleotides line up with TRBD1. V trimming: 5 bases; J trimming: 5 bases; junction bases outside the gene matches: 11. The CDR3 is made up of 15 amino acids. Germline V gives CDR1 MNHEY, CDR2 SVGEGT.

This clonotype was found many times. V usage is TRBV4-2 and J usage is TRBJ2-2, with 10 bases identical to TRBD1. Germline CDR1 LGHNA, CDR2 YNFKEQ. Germline trimming cut 4 bases from V and 4 bases from J; bases unmatched to any gene: 21. The CDR3 sequence is 21 residues long. This CDR3 is CASSPGTGVSSILRLTGELFF. In nucleotides, the CDR3 is TGTGCCAGCAGCCCCGGGACAGGGGTTAGTAGCATCCTACGGCTCACCGGGGAGCTGTTTTTT.

This clonotype was seen many times. The genes are TRBV7-2 and TRBJ1-1; D not certain. Germline CDR1 is SGHTA and CDR2 is FQGNSA. This CDR3 spans 14 amino acids. V lost 5 bases and J lost 1, with 11 bases in between. CDR3 protein: CASSPHFGNTEAFF. Here the CDR3 DNA reads TGTGCCAGCAGCCCACACTTCGGGAACACTGAAGCTTTCTTT.

This clonotype was recorded at least ten times. This chain connects TRBV7-2 to TRBJ2-7, with 7 bases aligning to TRBD1. Trimming removed 4 bases from V and 0 bases from J; junction bases left unmatched: 3. This CDR3 contains 14 residues. CDR1 is SGHTA, CDR2 FQGNSA, per germline. For the CDR3, the DNA is TGTGCCAGCAGCTCATGGACAGGCTCCTACGAGCAGTACTTC. It yields the protein CASSSWTGSYEQYF.

This clonotype came up many times. The rearrangement uses TRBV5-1 and TRBJ1-2; perhaps TRBD1 as D (5 bases). V lost 5 bases, J lost 4 bases, and 21 bases lay in between. There are 16 residues in the CDR3. The germline V gene encodes CDR1 SGHRS and CDR2 YFSETQ. The CDR3 bases are TGCGCCAGCAGAGTAACAGGACTGTTTCAAGGCTATGGCTACACCTTC. This sequence encodes CASRVTGLFQGYGYTF.

The V and J genes are TRBV18 and TRBJ2-1; D call uncertain. The CDR3 totals 14 residues. The germline V and J ends were trimmed by 2 bases and 5 bases, with 10 bases remaining between them. The germline V gene has CDR1 KGHSH and CDR2 LQKENI. The CDR3 loop reads CASSPWDGNNEQFF. The CDR3 region has the DNA TGTGCCAGCTCACCATGGGATGGGAACAATGAGCAGTTCTTC.

This chain links TRBV5-1 with TRBJ1-6, with TRBD1 matching over 7 bases. V lost 2 bases, J lost 5 bases, and 1 base stayed unmatched. This CDR3 is 14 amino acids long. CDR1 is SGHRS, CDR2 YFSETQ, per germline. The CDR3 bases are TGCGCCAGCAGCTTACAGGGGAATAATTCACCCCTCCACTTT. It translates to CASSLQGNNSPLHF.

In its sample, this clonotype was seen many times. The chain joins TRBV12-5 to TRBJ2-2, with D perhaps given as TRBD1 or TRBD2 (5 bases each). Germline V gene sequence: CDR1 LGHNT, CDR2 FRNRAP. The CDR3 has 13 residues. V was shortened by 6 bases and J by 5 bases, with 10 bases between the two germline ends. This chain's CDR3 is CASGPRGTGELFF. CDR3 DNA: TGTGCTAGTGGCCCGAGGGGTACCGGGGAGCTGTTTTTT.

This clonotype was seen repeatedly, ten times or more. The CDR3 ends on some other residue instead of the conserved phenylalanine or tryptophan, so this is likely a read error. The chain joins TRBV29-1 to TRBJ1-2; TRBD1 is a possible D gene (6 bases). CDR1 and CDR2 (germline): SQVTM, ANQGSEA. CDR3 length: 11 amino acids. Trimming took 6 bases from V and 5 from J, leaving 10 bases between them. The CDR3 nucleotides are TGCAGCGTCCCACAGGGATATGGCTACACCCTC. Translating gives CSVPQGYGYTL.

This clonotype was picked up many times. The chain combines TRBV6-2 or TRBV6-3 with TRBJ2-7; 11 nucleotides line up with TRBD2. The CDR3 is 18 residues long. Germline V gene sequence: CDR1 MNHEY, CDR2 SVGEGT. J lost 3 bases, V lost 0 bases, and 10 bases had no gene match. The CDR3 sequence is CASSYSGQGLADLYEQYF. The CDR3 nucleotides read TGTGCCAGCAGTTACTCGGGACAGGGACTAGCGGACCTCTACGAGCAGTACTTC.

At least ten counts were recorded for this clonotype. This chain links TRBV12-3 or TRBV12-4 with TRBJ1-5; D is perhaps TRBD1 (6 bases). V was clipped by 5 bases and J by 4 bases, with 15 bases between them. CDR3 length: 15 residues. CDR3 DNA sequence: TGTGCCAGCAGTCCCACAGGGTATTCAAATCAGCCCCAGCATTTT. It is translated as CASSPTGYSNQPQHF.

The chain links TRBV6-2 or TRBV6-3 to TRBJ1-5; D not resolved. V was pared by 6 bases and J by 2 bases, with 8 bases between. The V gene's germline CDR1 is MNHEY and CDR2 SVGEGT. CDR3 length equals 13 residues. CDR3 DNA: TGTGCCAGCAGGCCTGTAGGCAATCAGCCCCAGCATTTT. Its protein product is CASRPVGNQPQHF.

This clonotype was counted at least ten times. V usage is TRBV9 and J usage is TRBJ2-2; D is unresolved. Trimming removed 0 bases at V and 7 bases at J, with 10 bases between. There are 14 residues in the CDR3. Germline V CDR1 and CDR2: SGDLS, YYNGEE. The CDR3 loop is CASSVGSSGGELFF. CDR3 DNA: TGTGCCAGCAGCGTAGGAAGTTCAGGCGGGGAGCTGTTTTTT.

This clonotype was detected only a few times. The gene calls are TRBV6-5 and TRBJ1-5; D unresolved. The CDR3 is made up of 13 amino acids. V was pared by 4 bases and J by 3 bases, with 7 bases between. CDR1 and CDR2 from the germline V gene are MNHEY and SVGAGI. The CDR3 loop reads CASSLQNNQPQHF. CDR3 coding DNA: TGTGCCAGCAGTTTACAGAACAATCAGCCCCAGCATTTT.

The chain couples TRBV7-8 to TRBJ1-5; TRBD1 aligns across 7 bases. Germline V CDR1 and CDR2: SGHVS, FQNEAQ. The CDR3 is 15 residues long. The V gene end was trimmed by 2 bases and the J gene end by 2 bases; junction bases not matched to a gene: 3. CDR3 sequence reads: CASSLTDRGNQPQHF. CDR3 nucleotide sequence: TGTGCCAGCAGCTTAACCGACAGGGGCAATCAGCCCCAGCATTTT. The entire variable domain, with the rest obtained from reference TRBV7-8 and TRBJ1-5, is as follows: GAGVSQSPRYKVAKRGQDVALRCDPISGHVSLFWYQQALGQGPEFLTYFQNEAQLDKSGLPSDRFFAERPEGSVSTLKIQRTQQEDSAVYLCASSLTDRGNQPQHFGDGTRLSIL.

In the case of this clonotype: This CDR3 is missing its conserved last phenylalanine or tryptophan, likely due to a read error. This chain links TRBV11-2 with TRBJ2-5; weak D call: TRBD2 (5 bases). Germline lookup yields CDR1 SGHAT and CDR2 FQNNGV. This CDR3 is built from 12 residues. CDR3 loop: CASSWTQESQYY. CDR3 DNA sequence: TGTGCCAGCAGCTGGACTCAAGAGTCCCAGTACTAC.

In this sample, this clonotype turned up many times. The genes are TRBV6-2 or TRBV6-3 and TRBJ1-1, with 7 bases that match TRBD1. V shed 2 bases, J shed 7 bases, and the junction held 10 bases outside the gene matches. Germline V lookup: CDR1 MNHEY, CDR2 SVGEGT. CDR3 length equals 15 residues. CDR3 protein: CASSYGTVGTVEAFF. CDR3 in DNA: TGTGCCAGCAGTTACGGGACAGTCGGGACGGTTGAAGCTTTCTTT.